This TCR beta chain was sequenced in a study of T cells after yellow fever vaccination (dated by TCRdb to between 2018 and 2021). Study-wide context: The SMART-Seq v4 Ultra Low Input RNA kit was used to prepare libraries from fractions with low cell numbers. Blood was drawn at multiple timepoints before and after primary and secondary immunization, with bulk PBMC replicates and cell subsets isolated. To follow T-cell clones before and after both primary and booster YFV17D yellow fever vaccination, bulk TCR alpha and beta repertoires underwent longitudinal sequencing. Two healthy male donors made up the cohort, one aged 18 to 30 years and the other aged 30 to 40 years. Results the study describes overall, beyond this receptor: Most clones expanded after primary vaccination (approximately 96% of CD4 and 88% of CD8) were re-detected after the booster, suggesting that broad memory maintenance occurred. A small fraction of clonotypes appeared in both the CD4 and CD8 compartments, likely as a result of convergent recombination. The study included only a couple of donors, which limits how far the findings can be generalized. FACS-sorted repertoires could contain abundant contaminating clonotypes from the bulk population, so computational filtering was required. Compared with the primary T-cell response, the secondary T-cell response was weaker but faster, peaking on day 5 rather than day 15.

This clonotype was observed a few times. Its binding antigen is unknown. No base-level quality is on record; no much larger clone is a single base apart. CDR1 and CDR2 are drawn from the germline V gene: MNHEY, SVGEGT. Taken from cysteine to phenylalanine, the CDR3 has 13 residues. The read is trimmed to its CDR3 DNA, 39 bases read in frame from base 1. V and J lose 8 bases and 6 bases, and a span of 14 bases separates them. This specimen's treatment or condition label, interpreted: live attenuated yellow fever vaccine strain. At every blood-draw timepoint, two biological replicates of bulk PBMCs were collected. A standard Ficoll-Paque protocol was used to isolate PBMCs from peripheral blood. RNA was extracted with TriZol from bulk PBMCs, CD4 and CD8 fractions, and dextramer-positive and dextramer-negative fractions. Synthesis of TCR cDNA relied on 5'RACE template switching, a step that introduced a universal primer site along with unique molecular identifiers. cDNA synthesis was primed from both the TCR alpha and TCR beta constant segments. Two PCR steps were used to amplify libraries, with sample barcodes and sequencing adapters being added in the second step. Sequencing of libraries was done on Illumina HiSeq 2500 (2x100 bp) or NovaSeq (2x150 bp). Per the source publication's procedure: Reads were demultiplexed and collapsed into UMI consensus sequences with MIGEC, and V(D)J alignment was performed with MiXCR. Vaccine-responding clonotypes were defined with edgeR using replicate PBMC samples, requiring FDR below 0.01 and a log2 fold change above 5 up to day 15. CD4 or CD8 identity was assigned to each bulk clonotype according to whether the clonotype was present at higher abundance in the sequenced CD4 repertoire or the sequenced CD8 repertoire. Through fastp at Q25 and MiXCR, TCRdb rebuilt clones from the public reads, retaining in-frame beta chains. Each record represents a unique CDR3 protein, reported with the most common genes and DNA among its rows. The V and J calls here are based on TCRdb, not the publication. The table for this sample lists a few hundred thousand distinct CDR3 sequences; about 17% of them were counted only once. 15% to 20% of the sample is taken by the ten largest.

This receptor chain uses TRBV6-2 or TRBV6-3 and TRBJ1-5; confidence is insufficient to name the D gene. The sequence was collected from a man aged 18 to 35 who received the YFV17D yellow fever vaccine. The material was PBMCs, obtained 5 days after the first yellow fever vaccination. CDR3 protein: CASFPLRSQPQHF. The bases read TGTGCCAGCTTCCCCCTCCGGAGTCAGCCCCAGCATTTT.